Shown below are 30 T cell receptor beta chains from a single sample sequenced in a study of blood T cell repertoires in COVID-19. The method was immunoSEQ multiplex PCR; TCRdb's version includes in-frame clones alone and lacks a portion of them. The profile shows some 61,000 clones, about nine tenths of them singletons. The sequencing input was peripheral blood. The receptors shown here come from a man in his thirties or forties with acute or convalescent COVID-19.

The J gene is TRBJ2-3, the V gene TRBV30, with a weak D call TRBD2 (6 bases). V was trimmed by 2 bases and J by 3 bases, leaving 9 bases between them. Germline CDR1 reads GTSNPN; CDR2 reads SVGIG (reference sequence). The CDR3 is made up of 13 amino acids. As DNA, the CDR3 is TGTGCCTGGAGTTGGGGGGATACAGATACGCAGTATTTT. Protein: CAWSWGDTDTQYF. The whole variable domain, remainder taken from reference TRBV30 and TRBJ2-3, is SQTIHQWPATLVQPVGSPLSLECTVEGTSNPNLYWYRQAAGRGLQLLFYSVGIGQISSEVPQNLSASRPQDRQFILSSKKLLLSDSGFYLCAWSWGDTDTQYFGPGTRLTVL.

The chain carries TRBV18 and TRBJ2-3; tentative D call: TRBD1 (5 bases). The CDR3 is 14 residues long. Trimming left V 3 bases short and J 5 bases short, with 12 bases between. Germline assignment: CDR1 KGHSH and CDR2 LQKENI. CDR3 DNA sequence: TGTGCCAGCTCACCGCGGTTGGGGCAAGATACGCAGTATTTT. This gives the protein CASSPRLGQDTQYF. The full variable domain, its missing parts supplied by reference TRBV18 and TRBJ2-3, is NAGVMQNPRHLVRRRGQEARLRCSPMKGHSHVYWYRQLPEEGLKFMVYLQKENIIDESGMPKERFSAEFPKEGPSILRIQQVVRGDSAAYFCASSPRLGQDTQYFGPGTRLTVL.

This clone appeared a single time. Other DNA sequences of this sample code for an identical CDR3. The chain is built from TRBV28 and TRBJ2-7; 7 bases are a match to TRBD2. The CDR3 covers 15 residues. Germline-derived CDR1 and CDR2 are MDHEN and SYDVKM. The V and J ends lost 4 bases and 0 bases, in that order; junction bases with no gene match: 6. CDR3 sequence (DNA): TGTGCCAGCAGTTCACCGCGGGGGAGCTCCTACGAGCAGTACTTC. This encodes CASSSPRGSSYEQYF.

This clone has only a few counts. This chain links TRBV7-9 with TRBJ1-1; no definite D call. Germline CDR1 and CDR2: SEHNR and FQNEAQ (reference sequence). This CDR3 spans 12 amino acids. Trimming shortened V by 1 base and J by 6 bases, and 6 bases separated the two germline ends. The CDR3 sequence: CASSLGGAEAFF. DNA of the CDR3: TGTGCCAGCAGCTTAGGTGGAGCTGAAGCTTTCTTT.

V is TRBV28 and J is TRBJ2-4, with 8 bases matching TRBD2. The CDR3 runs 16 residues. The germline CDR1 and CDR2 sequences are MDHEN and SYDVKM. The V gene end was trimmed by 5 bases and the J gene end by 8 bases; junction bases not matched to a gene: 14. DNA for the CDR3: TGTGCCAGCAGTCGACAAGCGGGAGCCACTACATACATTCAGTACTTC. The encoded protein is CASSRQAGATTYIQYF.

The rearrangement links TRBV9 to TRBJ2-1; 10 bases fit TRBD2. Trimming cost V 3 bases and J 5 bases; bases outside gene matches: 5. CDR1 is SGDLS, CDR2 YYNGEE, per germline. The CDR3 loop spans 15 amino acids. The CDR3 nucleotides read TGTGCCAGCAGCGGCAGCGGGAGGGGTGACAATGAGCAGTTCTTC. Translated, it gives CASSGSGRGDNEQFF.

The count of this clone is one. This chain connects TRBV6-5 to TRBJ2-2; TRBD2 matches at 7 bases. The CDR3 loop spans 16 amino acids. The germline V gene has CDR1 MNHEY and CDR2 SVGAGI. Trimming took 0 bases from V and 3 from J; bases not matched to a gene: 4. The CDR3 loop reads CASSYSEGRDTGELFF. The CDR3, as DNA: TGTGCCAGCAGTTACTCGGAGGGGAGGGACACCGGGGAGCTGTTTTTT.

This chain joins TRBV28 and TRBJ2-7; D is unresolved. V lost 6 bases to trimming and J lost 8 bases, with 20 bases between them. Germline-derived CDR1 and CDR2 are MDHEN and SYDVKM. The CDR3 sequence is 14 residues long. The CDR3 nucleotides are TGTGCCAGCAGCACGGTTACCTTTGCTTTCCAGCAGTACTTC. Its protein is CASSTVTFAFQQYF.

The J gene is TRBJ2-5, the V gene TRBV28; tentatively, D is TRBD1 (5 bases). Trimming stripped 4 bases from V and 5 bases from J, with 8 bases between. The CDR3 consists of 12 residues. CDR1 and CDR2 (germline): MDHEN, SYDVKM. The CDR3 DNA reads as TGTGCCAGCAGTTGGGGCGTCGAGACCCAGTACTTC. Translating gives CASSWGVETQYF.

The chain joins TRBV14 to TRBJ2-5; TRBD2 matches at 11 bases. After removal of 4 bases from V and 2 bases from J, the junction contained 3 bases not matched to a gene. This CDR3 is 15 amino acids long. Per the germline V gene, CDR1 is SGHDN and CDR2 is FVKESK. The CDR3 DNA reads TGTGCCAGCAGCCGCAGGACTAGCGGGCAAGAGACCCAGTACTTC. It translates to CASSRRTSGQETQYF. The full variable domain, with the rest looked up from reference TRBV14 and TRBJ2-5, is EAGVTQFPSHSVIEKGQTVTLRCDPISGHDNLYWYRRVMGKEIKFLLHFVKESKQDESGMPNNRFLAERTGGTYSTLKVQPAELEDSGVYFCASSRRTSGQETQYFGPGTRLLVL.

The chain employs TRBV19 and TRBJ2-1; 7 nucleotides agree with TRBD2. The CDR3 spans 16 residues. V gave up 8 bases and J gave up 5 bases; unmatched junction bases: 15. Germline V gives CDR1 LNHDA, CDR2 SQIVND (reference sequence). In DNA, the CDR3 is TGTGCCAGTGCCTCACTGGGGCCGGGGGGAAACAATGAGCAGTTCTTC. This translates into CASASLGPGGNNEQFF.

The rearrangement uses TRBV7-2 and TRBJ2-5; 7 nucleotides align to TRBD2. The germline gives CDR1 SGHTA, CDR2 FQGNSA. V was clipped by 5 bases and J by 2 bases; unmatched bases: 8. This CDR3 contains 15 residues. The CDR3 bases are TGTGCCAGCAGCCCTAGTCGCGGGGGACAAGAGACCCAGTACTTC. Translated: CASSPSRGGQETQYF.

The rearrangement links TRBV15 to TRBJ1-6; no definite D call. The CDR3 spans 15 residues. Germline values: CDR1 LNHNV, CDR2 YYDKDF (reference sequence). The germline V and J ends were trimmed by 3 bases and 2 bases, with 8 bases remaining between them. This chain's CDR3 is CATSRTGTYNSPLHF. CDR3 DNA: TGTGCCACCAGCAGGACCGGGACCTATAATTCACCCCTCCACTTT.

V usage is TRBV13 and J usage is TRBJ2-3; 8 bases are a match to TRBD1. With 4 bases clipped from V and 3 bases from J, the junction kept 6 bases outside the gene matches. This CDR3 comprises 15 residues. Germline CDR1 PRHDT, CDR2 FYEKMQ (reference sequence). The CDR3 region has the DNA TGTGCCAGCAGCTCCGGACAGGGAAGGACAGATACGCAGTATTTT. Its protein product is CASSSGQGRTDTQYF. The whole variable domain, filled in from reference TRBV13 and TRBJ2-3, reads AAGVIQSPRHLIKEKRETATLKCYPIPRHDTVYWYQQGPGQDPQFLISFYEKMQSDKGSIPDRFSAQQFSDYHSELNMSSLELGDSALYFCASSSGQGRTDTQYFGPGTRLTVL.

This chain links TRBV19 with TRBJ1-1; D gene uncertain. Trimming stripped 5 bases from V and 0 bases from J, with 13 bases between. The CDR3 loop spans 15 amino acids. Germline V gene sequence: CDR1 LNHDA, CDR2 SQIVND (reference sequence). As DNA, the CDR3 is TGTGCCAGTAGTCGACGTCCGGGGTTGAACACTGAAGCTTTCTTT. Translated, it gives CASSRRPGLNTEAFF.

Concerning this clone itself: A read error may produce the germline difference seen at one junction end. The chain has TRBV28 and TRBJ1-6; D is ambiguous. There are 16 residues in the CDR3. CDR1 MDHEN and CDR2 SYDVKM come from the germline V gene. In DNA, the CDR3 is TGTGCCAGCAGTCCACGAATGAGCTCCTATAATTCACTCCTCCACTTT. This sequence encodes CASSPRMSSYNSLLHF.

The rearrangement joins TRBV13 to TRBJ2-5, with 8 bases identical to TRBD2. Germline lookup yields CDR1 PRHDT and CDR2 FYEKMQ (reference sequence). The CDR3 is made up of 16 amino acids. Unmatched junction bases numbered 12, after V lost 4 bases and J lost 5 bases. The CDR3 loop reads CASSSRGGGRRETQYF. CDR3 coding DNA: TGTGCCAGCAGCTCTCGAGGTGGCGGGAGGCGGGAGACCCAGTACTTC.

Points on this clone: This sample includes further DNA sequences coding for the same CDR3. V usage is TRBV24-1 and J usage is TRBJ2-7, with unresolved D. Trimming removed 3 bases at V and 4 bases at J, with 9 bases between. Germline V gene data show CDR1 as KGHDR and CDR2 as SFDVKD. The CDR3 is 13 residues long. The CDR3 nucleotides are TGTGCCACCAGTGATCCCAACAGTTACGAGCAGTACTTC. Residues: CATSDPNSYEQYF.

The chain recombines TRBV6-5 with TRBJ2-6; unclear D gene. Germline CDR1 MNHEY, CDR2 SVGAGI. The V gene lost 10 bases and the J gene lost 0 bases, with 13 bases spanning the gap. The CDR3 has 15 residues. The CDR3: CATTRRSSGANVLTF. In DNA, the CDR3 is TGTGCCACCACCCGACGGAGCTCTGGGGCCAACGTCCTGACTTTC.

This clone was detected only once. The chain has TRBV11-2 and TRBJ1-1; D not certain. The CDR3 extends over 13 amino acids. CDR1 SGHAT and CDR2 FQNNGV come from the germline V gene. Trimming pared 3 bases from V and 0 bases from J, leaving 5 bases between. CDR3 nucleotides: TGTGCCAGCAGCTTCCGAGTGAACACTGAAGCTTTCTTT. Translated, it gives CASSFRVNTEAFF.

The rearrangement uses TRBV28 and TRBJ2-7, with 10 bases identical to TRBD2. Losses at the gene ends were 6 bases for V and 1 base for J; bases not matched to a gene: 3. The CDR3 runs to 14 residues. CDR1 is MDHEN, CDR2 SYDVKM, per germline. CDR3 DNA: TGTGCCAGCAGACGTAGCGGGAGGTCCTACGAGCAGTACTTC. Encoded protein: CASRRSGRSYEQYF.

This clone was detected once. The chain links TRBV4-1 to TRBJ2-3, with 8 bases matching TRBD1. With V trimmed by 4 bases and J by 4 bases, 7 bases remained unmatched. This CDR3 is built from 15 residues. Germline CDR1 MGHRA, CDR2 YSYEKL. The CDR3 DNA reads as TGCGCCAGCAGCCTTCAGGGGGCGTCCCCAGATACGCAGTATTTT. It is translated as CASSLQGASPDTQYF.

This clone was seen only a few times. The chain is built from TRBV5-4 and TRBJ2-7, with D possibly matching TRBD1 (6 bases). Germline lookup yields CDR1 SGHNT and CDR2 YYREEE (reference sequence). V lost 1 base and J lost 5, with 13 bases in between. The length of the CDR3 is 14 residues. CDR3 coding DNA: TGTGCCAGCAGCTTGATTGGCAGGGGACACGAGCAGTACTTC. Its protein is CASSLIGRGHEQYF.

The genes are TRBV11-2 and TRBJ2-7; 8 positions agree with TRBD2. Germline-derived CDR1 and CDR2 are SGHAT and FQNNGV. The CDR3 runs 16 residues. V dropped 5 bases and J dropped 1; count of bases not matched to a gene: 10. The CDR3 bases are TGTGCCAGCAGCGCCCCACTAGCGGAAGTGTCCTACGAGCAGTACTTC. Protein sequence: CASSAPLAEVSYEQYF.

This chain links TRBV9 with TRBJ1-5, with D maybe TRBD1 (5 bases). Germline V CDR1 and CDR2: SGDLS, YYNGEE. With 6 bases removed from V and 1 base from J, the gap between germline ends came to 14 bases. This CDR3 has 15 amino acids. Here the CDR3 reads CASTPGLGSNQPQHF. CDR3 DNA sequence: TGTGCCAGCACTCCAGGGCTAGGGAGCAATCAGCCCCAGCATTTT.

The rearrangement joins TRBV20-1 to TRBJ1-1, with D possibly matching TRBD1 (6 bases). Germline V CDR1 and CDR2: DFQATT, SNEGSKA (reference sequence). The CDR3 totals 11 residues. The CDR3 DNA reads as TGCCGAACAGGGTTGAACACTGAAGCTTTCTTT. This translates into CRTGLNTEAFF.

The chain is built from TRBV10-3 and TRBJ2-1; D is perhaps TRBD2 (5 bases). The CDR3 sequence is 15 residues long. Trimming took 2 bases from V and 5 from J, leaving 13 bases between them. The germline V gene encodes CDR1 ENHRY and CDR2 SYGVKD. For the CDR3, the DNA is TGTGCCATCAGTGAGCGCGCGACCGGGGACAATGAGCAGTTCTTC. It encodes CAISERATGDNEQFF.

This clone was counted a few times. CDR3 coding DNA: TGCGCCAGCAGCCAAGGCCTCGAGCCTCCGGGGCAGTATTTT. Its translation is CASSQGLEPPGQYF. The chain recombines TRBV4-3 with TRBJ2-3; D gene ambiguous. The CDR3 extends over 14 amino acids. Per germline, CDR1 LGHNA and CDR2 YSLEER. The germline V and J ends were trimmed by 1 base and 11 bases, with 16 bases remaining between them.

The chain couples TRBV6-5 to TRBJ2-7, with D tentatively TRBD2 (6 bases). The V end lost 8 bases, the J end lost 0 bases, and 14 bases lay between the germline ends. Germline lookup yields CDR1 MNHEY and CDR2 SVGAGI. This CDR3 has 14 amino acids. CDR3 bases: TGTGCCAGCCGAATAGCGGAAAGCTCCTACGAGCAGTACTTC. It is translated as CASRIAESSYEQYF.

This clone has more than one count but fewer than ten. J is TRBJ1-6 and V is TRBV9; D not certain. The length of the CDR3 is 14 residues. Germline V gene lookup returns CDR1 SGDLS and CDR2 YYNGEE. V was trimmed by 1 base and J by 5 bases, leaving 7 bases between them. The CDR3 region has the DNA TGTGCCAGCAGCGTATGGGCAAATAATTCACCCCTCCACTTT. Its translation is CASSVWANNSPLHF. The complete variable domain, with remaining parts taken from reference TRBV9 and TRBJ1-6, reads DSGVTQTPKHLITATGQRVTLRCSPRSGDLSVYWYQQSLDQGLQFLIQYYNGEERAKGNILERFSAQQFPDLHSELNLSSLELGDSALYFCASSVWANNSPLHFGNGTRLTVT.